One sample yielded the 8 T cell receptor beta chains listed below, sequenced in a study of cytomegalovirus exposure and HLA in healthy donors. 60 Vbeta and 13 Jbeta primers were used in PCR. Only in-frame clones appear in the TCRdb table, and some are missing; sequencing was by immunoSEQ multiplex PCR. In the table there are 150,000 or so clones, about 73% of which are singletons. The sample consisted of PBMCs. Source of these receptors: a woman aged 60 to 75 in good health and CMV-seropositive.

The chain combines TRBV7-2 with TRBJ2-5, with D maybe TRBD2 (6 bases). V lost 6 bases and J lost 4, with 15 bases in between. Germline assignment: CDR1 SGHTA and CDR2 FQGNSA. The CDR3 length is 14 residues. The CDR3 DNA reads as TGTGCCAGCAGACGGTATGGGGGAGGAGAGACCCAGTACTTC. Translated: CASRRYGGGETQYF.

This clone was counted a few times. The V and J genes are TRBV28 and TRBJ1-5; D unclear. Germline V gives CDR1 MDHEN, CDR2 SYDVKM. Trimming cost V 0 bases and J 5 bases, with 8 bases left between them. The CDR3 sequence is 14 residues long. CDR3: CASSLWADDQPQHF. CDR3 DNA: TGTGCCAGCAGTTTATGGGCAGATGATCAGCCCCAGCATTTT. The entire variable domain, with the rest obtained from reference TRBV28 and TRBJ1-5, is as follows: DVKVTQSSRYLVKRTGEKVFLECVQDMDHENMFWYRQDPGLGLRLIYFSYDVKMKEKGDIPEGYSVSREKKERFSLILESASTNQTSMYLCASSLWADDQPQHFGDGTRLSIL.

The V gene is TRBV5-1, the J gene TRBJ2-7; possibly TRBD1 for D (5 bases). Looked up from germline, CDR1 is SGHRS and CDR2 is YFSETQ. This CDR3 spans 15 amino acids. Trimming left V 4 bases short and J 3 bases short, with 17 bases between. CDR3 nucleotide sequence: TGCGCCAGCAGCCCCGGCGTAGCAACAGGCTACGAGCAGTACTTC. It yields the protein CASSPGVATGYEQYF.

The CDR3 spells CASSAQPGLAGAGELFF. The CDR3 DNA sequence: TGTGCCAGCAGTGCCCAACCGGGACTAGCGGGCGCCGGGGAGCTGTTTTTT. This chain connects TRBV6-1 to TRBJ2-2, with TRBD2 identical over 12 bases. Unmatched junction bases numbered 9, after V lost 4 bases and J lost 6 bases. Germline assignment: CDR1 MNHNS and CDR2 SASEGT. The CDR3 is 17 residues long.

The genes are TRBV5-1 and TRBJ1-5; possibly TRBD1 for D (6 bases). Trimming took off 5 bases at V and 3 bases at J, with 12 bases between the two ends. The length of the CDR3 is 14 residues. CDR1 and CDR2 (germline): SGHRS, YFSETQ. CDR3 amino acids: CASRPGQDNQPQHF. The CDR3 nucleotides read TGCGCCAGCAGACCGGGACAAGACAATCAGCCCCAGCATTTT.

The chain uses TRBV2 and TRBJ1-1; tentative D call: TRBD1 (6 bases). The CDR3 loop spans 13 amino acids. Per the germline V gene, CDR1 is SNHLY and CDR2 is FYNNEI. The V end lost 6 bases, the J end lost 1 base, and 9 bases lay between the germline ends. The DNA of the CDR3 is TGTGCCAGCAGCGGACAGCGGAACACTGAAGCTTTCTTT. It codes for CASSGQRNTEAFF.

The chain couples TRBV19 to TRBJ2-2, with 10 bases fitting TRBD2. Germline V gene sequence: CDR1 LNHDA, CDR2 SQIVND (reference sequence). The CDR3 length is 15 residues. Trimming took 9 bases from V and 4 from J; bases not matched to a gene: 8. The CDR3: CASEREGRVTGELFF. The CDR3 DNA is TGTGCCAGCGAGCGGGAGGGCCGCGTCACCGGGGAGCTGTTTTTT.

This clone was picked up a small number of times. The rearrangement links TRBV10-3 to TRBJ2-2; TRBD1 matches at 12 bases. The CDR3 is 17 residues long. The trim removed 5 bases at V and 1 base at J, leaving 5 bases unmatched. Per the germline V gene, CDR1 is ENHRY and CDR2 is SYGVKD. CDR3 residues: CAISPGTGGRNTGELFF. CDR3 in DNA: TGTGCCATCAGTCCCGGGACAGGGGGCAGGAACACCGGGGAGCTGTTTTTT.